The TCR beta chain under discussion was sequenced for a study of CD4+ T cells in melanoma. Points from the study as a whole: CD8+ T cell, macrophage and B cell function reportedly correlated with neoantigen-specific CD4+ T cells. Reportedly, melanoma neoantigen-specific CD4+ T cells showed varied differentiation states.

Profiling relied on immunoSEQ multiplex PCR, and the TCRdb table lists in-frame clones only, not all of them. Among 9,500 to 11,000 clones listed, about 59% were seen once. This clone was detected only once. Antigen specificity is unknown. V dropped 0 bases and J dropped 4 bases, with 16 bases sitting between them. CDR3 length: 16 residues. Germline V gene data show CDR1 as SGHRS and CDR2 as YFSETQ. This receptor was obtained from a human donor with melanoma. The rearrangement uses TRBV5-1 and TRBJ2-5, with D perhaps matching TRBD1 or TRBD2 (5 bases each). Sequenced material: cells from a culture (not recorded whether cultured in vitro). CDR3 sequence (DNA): TGCGCCAGCAGCTTGGGGTTACATGGGGCGGGAGAGACCCAGTACTTC. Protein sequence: CASSLGLHGAGETQYF. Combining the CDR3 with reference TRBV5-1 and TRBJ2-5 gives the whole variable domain KAGVTQTPRYLIKTRGQQVTLSCSPISGHRSVSWYQQTPGQGLQFLFEYFSETQRNKGNFPGRFSGRQFSNSRSEMNVSTLELGDSALYLCASSLGLHGAGETQYFGPGTRLLVL.